This entry lists 26 T cell receptor beta chains sequenced from one sample in a study of T-cell memory formation after mild COVID-19. TCRdb itself ran the 5' RACE reads through MiXCR, one entry per CDR3 protein. The sample lists around 300,000 distinct CDR3 sequences; roughly an eighth were seen once. What was sequenced was PBMCs or a T cell subset sorted from them (not recorded which). These receptors all stem from a man between 18 and 29 years old who had mild COVID-19 (a few samples of this study predate the infection). Cell type and time point are not known.

The chain uses TRBV7-9 and TRBJ2-7; TRBD1 is a possible D gene (5 bases). The CDR3 length is 14 residues. Germline V gene lookup returns CDR1 SEHNR and CDR2 FQNEAQ (reference sequence). V was clipped by 4 bases and J by 1 base, with 11 bases between them. CDR3 residues: CASSSIRTSYEQYF. In DNA form, the CDR3 reads TGTGCCAGCAGCTCTATACGGACATCCTACGAGCAGTACTTC.

This clonotype was detected only a few times. The rearrangement joins TRBV27 to TRBJ1-1, with 8 bases identical to TRBD1. The CDR3 contains 15 residues. V gave up 3 bases and J gave up 3 bases; unmatched junction bases: 6. The V gene's germline CDR1 is MNHEY and CDR2 SMNVEV (reference sequence). CDR3 residues: CASSFTGGEYTEAFF. CDR3 in DNA: TGTGCCAGCAGTTTTACAGGGGGGGAGTACACTGAAGCTTTCTTT.

This clonotype was counted only a few times. The V call is TRBV29-1, the J call TRBJ2-7, with TRBD1 identical over 10 bases. The CDR3 spans 14 residues. V trimming: 7 bases; J trimming: 5 bases; junction bases outside the gene matches: 11. The germline CDR1 and CDR2 sequences are SQVTM and ANQGSEA. As DNA, the CDR3 is TGCAGCGCCGGACAGGGGGGCGCCGCCAACGAGCAGTACTTC. Amino acid sequence: CSAGQGGAANEQYF.

The chain has TRBV13 and TRBJ2-2; 9 bases fit TRBD2. The CDR3 totals 16 residues. Per germline, CDR1 PRHDT and CDR2 FYEKMQ (reference sequence). After removal of 2 bases from V and 4 bases from J, the junction contained 5 bases not matched to a gene. CDR3 sequence (DNA): TGTGCCAGCAGCTTACGCAGCGGGGGGCCCACCGGGGAGCTGTTTTTT. As protein: CASSLRSGGPTGELFF. Using reference TRBV13 and TRBJ2-2 for the parts outside the CDR3, the full variable domain is AAGVIQSPRHLIKEKRETATLKCYPIPRHDTVYWYQQGPGQDPQFLISFYEKMQSDKGSIPDRFSAQQFSDYHSELNMSSLELGDSALYFCASSLRSGGPTGELFFGEGSRLTVL.

This clonotype was seen a handful of times. The genes are TRBV20-1 and TRBJ1-5, with D perhaps matching TRBD1 (6 bases). Germline V gives CDR1 DFQATT, CDR2 SNEGSKA (reference sequence). The CDR3 covers 13 residues. V lost 1 base and J lost 9, with 13 bases in between. The CDR3 DNA reads TGCAGTGCTAGAGCCTACAGGGACCGGCCCCAGCATTTT. Encoded protein: CSARAYRDRPQHF.

A few counts support this clonotype. The rearrangement joins TRBV20-1 to TRBJ1-5, with D unclear. CDR3 length: 12 amino acids. V lost 3 bases and J 4 bases, leaving 7 bases between the germline ends. Germline V gene lookup returns CDR1 DFQATT and CDR2 SNEGSKA (reference sequence). In DNA, the CDR3 is TGCAGTGCTAGGGATGGAAATCAGCCCCAGCATTTT. Amino acid sequence: CSARDGNQPQHF.

This clonotype has more than one count but fewer than ten. The chain couples TRBV6-1 to TRBJ2-5, with 8 bases matching TRBD2. The CDR3 is made up of 14 amino acids. CDR1 is MNHNS, CDR2 SASEGT, per germline. V lost 7 bases and J lost 4; bases outside the gene matches: 8. CDR3 coding DNA: TGTGCCAGCAAGGCGGCGGGGGGCCTAGAGACCCAGTACTTC. This translates into CASKAAGGLETQYF.

This clonotype has a count of ten or more. The chain carries TRBV7-8 and TRBJ1-1; D is perhaps TRBD1 (6 bases). Trimming removed 5 bases from V and 8 bases from J, with 9 bases in between. Germline CDR1 SGHVS, CDR2 FQNEAQ. The CDR3 loop spans 11 amino acids. The CDR3 sequence: CASSHTGEAFF. The DNA for the CDR3 is TGTGCCAGCAGCCATACAGGGGAAGCTTTCTTT.

This clonotype showed up many times. Here the CDR3 DNA reads TGTGCCAGCAGTTTGTTGGGAGGGGGTGAAAAACTGTTTTTT. Residues: CASSLLGGGEKLFF. This chain links TRBV28 with TRBJ1-4, with a tentative D call TRBD1 (6 bases). The ends were cut back, 3 bases at V and 7 bases at J, with 12 bases in the middle. CDR3 size: 14 residues. Germline CDR1 is MDHEN and CDR2 is SYDVKM. Together with reference TRBV28 and TRBJ1-4, the CDR3 gives the full variable domain: DVKVTQSSRYLVKRTGEKVFLECVQDMDHENMFWYRQDPGLGLRLIYFSYDVKMKEKGDIPEGYSVSREKKERFSLILESASTNQTSMYLCASSLLGGGEKLFFGSGTQLSVL.

This clonotype appeared a few times. J is TRBJ1-5 and V is TRBV4-2; the D gene is possibly TRBD1 (5 bases). Germline values: CDR1 LGHNA, CDR2 YNFKEQ. The length of the CDR3 is 17 residues. Trimming cost V 0 bases and J 6 bases, with 18 bases left between them. The CDR3 coding sequence is TGTGCCAGCAGCCAAGATCAGAGGGGCAGGGATAGTCAGCCCCAGCATTTT. Its protein is CASSQDQRGRDSQPQHF.

This clonotype occurred a few times. V is TRBV7-6 and J is TRBJ1-2; weak D call: TRBD1 (5 bases). The CDR3 is made up of 15 amino acids. V was cut by 2 bases and J by 4 bases, with 14 bases left in between. Looked up from germline, CDR1 is SGHVS and CDR2 is FNYEAQ. The CDR3 region has the DNA TGTGCCAGCAGCTTAAGGGGCCTTCCCTCCTATGGCTACACCTTC. Translating it yields CASSLRGLPSYGYTF.

This chain links TRBV10-3 with TRBJ1-1, with D perhaps TRBD1 (6 bases). The V end was cut by 5 bases, the J end by 7 bases, with 14 bases between. This CDR3 has 13 amino acids. Germline V CDR1 and CDR2: ENHRY, SYGVKD. The CDR3 DNA reads as TGTGCCATCAGTACTCAGGGGAATAGTGAAGCTTTCTTT. It codes for CAISTQGNSEAFF.

This clonotype has more than one count but fewer than ten. V usage is TRBV4-1 and J usage is TRBJ1-6; D not certain. CDR1 is MGHRA, CDR2 YSYEKL, per germline. With 0 bases removed from V and 8 bases from J, the gap between germline ends came to 17 bases. The CDR3 loop spans 17 amino acids. The CDR3 here is CASSQEVEAGGYSPLHF. DNA of the CDR3: TGCGCCAGCAGCCAAGAGGTAGAGGCTGGCGGGTATTCACCCCTCCACTTT.

The rearrangement joins TRBV29-1 to TRBJ2-5, with D possibly TRBD1 on 6 matching bases. The CDR3 covers 12 residues. Germline lookup yields CDR1 SQVTM and CDR2 ANQGSEA. The V end lost 3 bases, the J end lost 5 bases, and 10 bases lay between the germline ends. For the CDR3, the DNA is TGCAGCGTTGATGGGGGCCGGGAGACCCAGTACTTC. Its protein is CSVDGGRETQYF.

The chain uses TRBV20-1 and TRBJ1-2; D may be TRBD1 (6 bases). The V gene lost 1 base and the J gene lost 4 bases, with 13 bases spanning the gap. The germline V gene has CDR1 DFQATT and CDR2 SNEGSKA (reference sequence). The CDR3 extends over 14 amino acids. This CDR3 is CSARGDTGIYGYTF. CDR3 DNA: TGCAGTGCTAGAGGGGATACAGGGATCTATGGCTACACCTTC.

CDR3 in DNA: TGCAGTGGCGGGACGTTAGAGACCCAGTACTTC. Translated, it gives CSGGTLETQYF. The chain recombines TRBV20-1 with TRBJ2-5, with a possible D match to TRBD2 (6 bases). V was trimmed by 7 bases and J by 4 bases, leaving 10 bases between them. Per the germline V gene, CDR1 is DFQATT and CDR2 is SNEGSKA (reference sequence). This CDR3 contains 11 residues.

V is TRBV5-1 and J is TRBJ2-7; D might be TRBD1 or TRBD2, each matching 5 bases. Trimming left V 4 bases short and J 3 bases short, with 11 bases between. CDR1 is SGHRS, CDR2 YFSETQ, per germline. The CDR3 spans 13 residues. CDR3 region: CASSRDLVYEQYF. As DNA, the CDR3 is TGCGCCAGCAGCCGGGACCTGGTCTACGAGCAGTACTTC.

V and J are TRBV6-1 and TRBJ1-1; 8 bases are shared with TRBD1. V gave up 7 bases and J gave up 3 bases; unmatched junction bases: 13. This CDR3 is 16 amino acids long. The germline V gene has CDR1 MNHNS and CDR2 SASEGT. The CDR3 nucleotides are TGTGCCAGCACTCTTATTAGGACAGGGAGACACACTGAAGCTTTCTTT. This codes for CASTLIRTGRHTEAFF.

The CDR3 DNA is TGTGCCAGCAGCCCCACTTTGGCCGATACGCAGTATTTT. It specifies CASSPTLADTQYF. The V call is TRBV11-2, the J call TRBJ2-3; D is undetermined. Germline V gene sequence: CDR1 SGHAT, CDR2 FQNNGV. The CDR3 sequence is 13 residues long. Trimming left V 5 bases short and J 6 bases short, with 12 bases between.

This clonotype was found a few times. The chain links TRBV20-1 to TRBJ2-3; maybe TRBD2 (5 bases). CDR1 DFQATT and CDR2 SNEGSKA come from the germline V gene (reference sequence). The length of the CDR3 is 12 residues. Trimming stripped 6 bases from V and 5 bases from J, with 12 bases between. The CDR3 DNA reads as TGCAGTGCCCTAAAGGCGGGAGATACGCAGTATTTT. It translates to CSALKAGDTQYF.

This clonotype was counted between two and nine times. This sequence joins TRBV20-1 and TRBJ2-1; TRBD2 aligns across 10 bases. This CDR3 spans 13 amino acids. V trimming: 6 bases; J trimming: 16 bases; junction bases outside the gene matches: 15. Germline V CDR1 and CDR2: DFQATT, SNEGSKA (reference sequence). CDR3 residues: CSAVRAGGLRDFF. In DNA form, the CDR3 reads TGCAGTGCCGTCAGAGCGGGGGGGCTAAGGGATTTCTTC.

The chain links TRBV9 to TRBJ2-7; D not certain. V lost 0 bases and J lost 5, with 15 bases in between. CDR1 is SGDLS, CDR2 YYNGEE, per germline. The CDR3 contains 15 residues. The CDR3 DNA sequence: TGTGCCAGCAGCGTAGGGGTGTCTATTCCCCACGAGCAGTACTTC. Its translation: CASSVGVSIPHEQYF.

The J gene is TRBJ2-7, the V gene TRBV28; D is tentatively TRBD1 or TRBD2 (5 bases each). Trimming took off 4 bases at V and 0 bases at J, with 19 bases between the two ends. Germline assignment: CDR1 MDHEN and CDR2 SYDVKM. CDR3 length equals 17 residues. The CDR3 spells CASSSSLGRDGSYEQYV. The CDR3 DNA is TGTGCCAGCAGTTCCTCCCTGGGTAGGGACGGCTCCTACGAGCAGTACGTC.

The gene calls are TRBV6-5 and TRBJ2-1; 10 nucleotides align to TRBD1. The junction had 2 bases not matched to a gene; V was cut back by 2 bases and J by 4 bases. Germline V gene data show CDR1 as MNHEY and CDR2 as SVGAGI. The CDR3 sequence is 15 residues long. The CDR3 region has the DNA TGTGCCAGCAGTTACACGGGACAGGGGTACAATGAGCAGTTCTTC. Translated, it gives CASSYTGQGYNEQFF.

This chain links TRBV6-6 with TRBJ1-1; D unclear. With 2 bases removed from V and 0 bases from J, the gap between germline ends came to 7 bases. Germline assignment: CDR1 MNHNY and CDR2 SVGAGI (reference sequence). The CDR3 contains 14 residues. The CDR3 reads CASSYRRMNTEAFF. The CDR3 DNA follows: TGTGCCAGCAGTTACCGGAGGATGAACACTGAAGCTTTCTTT.

This chain joins TRBV6-1 and TRBJ2-6; D not certain. Trimming shortened V by 7 bases and J by 1 base, and 8 bases separated the two germline ends. The length of the CDR3 is 14 residues. Germline V gene data show CDR1 as MNHNS and CDR2 as SASEGT. CDR3 in amino acids: CASTTNSGANVLTF. The CDR3 DNA reads TGTGCCAGCACCACAAATTCTGGGGCCAACGTCCTGACTTTC.